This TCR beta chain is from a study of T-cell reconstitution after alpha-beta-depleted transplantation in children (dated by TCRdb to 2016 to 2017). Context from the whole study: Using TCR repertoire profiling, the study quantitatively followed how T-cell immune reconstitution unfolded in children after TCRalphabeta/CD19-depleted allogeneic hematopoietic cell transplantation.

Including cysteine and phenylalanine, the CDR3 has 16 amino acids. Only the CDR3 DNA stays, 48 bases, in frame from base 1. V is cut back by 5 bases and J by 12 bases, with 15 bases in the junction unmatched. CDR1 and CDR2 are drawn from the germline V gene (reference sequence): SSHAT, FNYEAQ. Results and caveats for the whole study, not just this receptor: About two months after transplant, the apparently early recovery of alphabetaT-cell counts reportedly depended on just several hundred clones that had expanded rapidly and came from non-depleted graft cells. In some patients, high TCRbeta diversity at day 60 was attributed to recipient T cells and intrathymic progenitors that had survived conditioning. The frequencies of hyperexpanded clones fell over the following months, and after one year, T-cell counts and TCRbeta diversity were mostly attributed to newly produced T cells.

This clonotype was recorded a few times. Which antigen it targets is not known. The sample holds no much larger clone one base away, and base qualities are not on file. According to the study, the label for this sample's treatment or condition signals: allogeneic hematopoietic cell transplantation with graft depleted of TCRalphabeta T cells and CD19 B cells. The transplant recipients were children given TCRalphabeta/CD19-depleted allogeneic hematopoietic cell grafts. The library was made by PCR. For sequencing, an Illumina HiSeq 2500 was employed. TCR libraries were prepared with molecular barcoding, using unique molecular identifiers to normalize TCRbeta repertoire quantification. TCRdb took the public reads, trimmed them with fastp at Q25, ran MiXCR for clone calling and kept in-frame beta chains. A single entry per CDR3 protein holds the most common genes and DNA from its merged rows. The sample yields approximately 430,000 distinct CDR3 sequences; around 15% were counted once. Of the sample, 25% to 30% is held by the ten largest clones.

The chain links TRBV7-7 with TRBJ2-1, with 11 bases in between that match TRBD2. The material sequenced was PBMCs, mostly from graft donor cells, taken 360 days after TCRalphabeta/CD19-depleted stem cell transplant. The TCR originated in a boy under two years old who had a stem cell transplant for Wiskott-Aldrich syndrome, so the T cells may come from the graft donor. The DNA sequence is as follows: TGTGCCAGCAGCAATGGGCTAGCGGGAGGCCCAATGGTGCAGTTCTTC. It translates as CASSNGLAGGPMVQFF.